These T cell receptor beta chains were read from a single sample in a study of tumor-infiltrating lymphocytes in localized non-small cell lung cancer. TCRdb keeps only in-frame clones here, not all; method: immunoSEQ multiplex PCR. This repertoire shows some 9,900 clones, roughly 80% found once; its top ten account for about 20%. Sequencing was performed on uninvolved lung tissue not adjacent to the tumor. These TCRs come from a human donor with non-small cell lung cancer. Each CDR3 is given with its conserved first and last residue. A D gene is named only where the DNA matches it firmly. Clone sizes are given selectively: once, few, many, or a class where the clone is expanded.

abundance	len	v_gene	j_gene	d_gene	CDR3aa	CDR3nt
-	16	TRBV4-1	TRBJ1-3	-	CASSPGRPVRGNTIYF	TGCGCCAGCAGCCCGGGTAGACCGGTTCGAGGAAACACCATATATTTT
once	15	TRBV5-1	TRBJ1-5	TRBD1	CASSLEGAHNQPQHF	TGCGCCAGCAGCTTGGAGGGGGCTCACAATCAGCCCCAGCATTTT
-	10	TRBV5-8	TRBJ2-1	-	CASSLYEQFF	TGTGCCAGCAGCTTATATGAGCAGTTCTTC
-	15	TRBV5-1	TRBJ2-1	TRBD2	CASSTTSGTYNEQFF	TGCGCCAGCAGTACAACTAGCGGGACCTACAATGAGCAGTTCTTC
-	15	TRBV6-5	TRBJ1-6	-	CASSPSTVANSPLHF	TGTGCCAGCAGTCCGTCGACAGTAGCCAATTCACCCCTCCACTTT
medium-sized	13	TRBV29-1	TRBJ1-2	TRBD1	CSVDGQGSGGYTF	TGCAGCGTTGACGGACAGGGTTCGGGTGGCTACACCTTC
once	12	TRBV19	TRBJ1-1	-	CASSHDRLKAFF	TGTGCCAGTAGCCACGACAGACTGAAGGCTTTCTTT
few	15	TRBV9	TRBJ2-7	TRBD1	CASSVAGTGFLEQYF	TGTGCCAGCAGCGTAGCCGGGACAGGGTTTCTCGAGCAGTACTTC
-	15	TRBV9	TRBJ1-3	-	CASSIDGSSGNTIYF	TGTGCCAGCAGCATCGACGGTTCCTCTGGAAACACCATATATTTT
few	12	TRBV7-9	TRBJ2-7	-	CASSLRTPEQYF	TGTGCCAGCAGCTTACGGACACCCGAGCAGTACTTC
few	14	TRBV2	TRBJ1-1	-	CASSEDRDNTEAFF	TGTGCCAGCAGTGAAGACCGGGATAACACTGAAGCTTTCTTT
-	11	TRBV6-5	TRBJ1-2	-	CASQGVYGYTF	TGTGCCAGCCAAGGGGTCTATGGCTACACCTTC
medium-sized	14	TRBV13	TRBJ2-3	-	CASSLGPRTDTQYF	TGTGCCAGCAGCTTGGGACCCCGCACAGATACGCAGTATTTT
once	18	TRBV7-2	TRBJ2-6	-	CASSLEPESPSGANVLTF	TGTGCCAGCAGCTTAGAACCGGAGTCTCCCTCTGGGGCCAACGTCCTGACTTTC
few	14	TRBV27	TRBJ2-3	-	CASSLQGVTDTQYF	TGTGCCAGCAGTTTACAAGGAGTCACAGATACGCAGTATTTT
-	14	TRBV9	TRBJ2-1	-	CASSVGGTLNEQFF	TGTGCCAGCAGCGTAGGGGGGACCCTGAATGAGCAGTTCTTC
few	15	TRBV5-1	TRBJ2-7	-	CASSLGGTRGYEQYF	TGCGCCAGCAGCTTGGGAGGGACAAGGGGGTACGAGCAGTACTTC
-	15	TRBV5-5	TRBJ1-4	-	CASRGLGATNEKLFF	TGTGCCAGCAGGGGACTCGGTGCAACTAATGAAAAACTGTTTTTT
-	15	TRBV6-5	TRBJ1-4	-	CASRLDSTTNEKLFF	TGTGCCAGCAGATTGGACTCAACAACTAATGAAAAACTGTTTTTT
-	16	TRBV4-1	TRBJ2-7	TRBD1	CASSQDRTGNSYEQYF	TGCGCCAGCAGCCAAGATAGGACAGGGAACAGCTACGAGCAGTACTTC
-	14	TRBV2	TRBJ2-1	-	CASMLGDFYNEQFF	TGTGCCAGCATGTTAGGGGACTTTTACAATGAGCAGTTCTTC
-	13	TRBV27	TRBJ2-2	-	CASSLGNTGELFF	TGTGCCAGCAGTTTGGGAAACACCGGGGAGCTGTTTTTT
-	15	TRBV7-2	TRBJ2-7	-	CASSLEGGVSYEQYF	TGTGCCAGCAGCTTAGAAGGAGGGGTTTCCTACGAGCAGTACTTC
-	13	TRBV6-5	TRBJ2-7	-	CASSQGRTYEQYF	TGTGCCAGCAGTCAGGGGCGGACCTACGAGCAGTACTTC
-	16	TRBV4-1	TRBJ1-2	TRBD1	CASSQGVMDRYYGYTF	TGCGCCAGCAGCCAAGGTGTTATGGACAGGTATTATGGCTACACCTTC
once	15	TRBV6-5	TRBJ1-1	TRBD1	CASSYSGTANTEAFF	TGTGCCAGCAGTTATTCCGGGACAGCGAACACTGAAGCTTTCTTT
once	16	TRBV5-5	TRBJ2-3	TRBD2	CASSLGTSGRADTQYF	TGTGCCAGCAGCTTAGGGACTAGCGGGAGGGCAGATACGCAGTATTTT
once	16	TRBV9	TRBJ2-5	TRBD2	CASSVAGLAGQETQYF	TGTGCCAGCAGCGTAGCTGGACTAGCGGGGCAAGAGACCCAGTACTTC
-	18	TRBV19	TRBJ1-1	TRBD1	CASIFDAARGLLNTEAFF	TGTGCCAGTATCTTCGATGCGGCCAGGGGGCTATTGAACACTGAAGCTTTCTTT
-	14	TRBV6-4	TRBJ1-6	-	CASSDQLGISPLHF	TGTGCCAGCAGTGACCAACTGGGAATTTCACCCCTCCACTTT
-	14	TRBV4-1	TRBJ1-5	-	CASSQEWGSKPQHF	TGCGCCAGCAGCCAAGAATGGGGTTCTAAGCCCCAGCATTTT
once	11	TRBV29-1	TRBJ1-2	-	CSVGGTGGYTF	TGCAGCGTTGGAGGGACGGGTGGCTACACCTTC
-	13	TRBV5-1	TRBJ2-7	-	CASSLAGTYEQYF	TGCGCCAGCAGCTTGGCGGGCACCTACGAGCAGTACTTC
-	13	TRBV9	TRBJ1-2	-	CASSVSQGDGYTF	TGTGCCAGCAGCGTTAGTCAGGGTGATGGCTACACCTTC
few	15	TRBV5-1	TRBJ1-1	-	CASSLEGPGYTEAFF	TGCGCCAGCAGCTTGGAGGGACCAGGGTATACTGAAGCTTTCTTT
-	16	TRBV25-1	TRBJ1-1	-	CASSAFGAQLSTEAFF	TGTGCCAGCAGTGCTTTTGGGGCCCAATTGAGCACTGAAGCTTTCTTT
-	13	TRBV30	TRBJ2-7	-	CAWSFGTEYEQYF	TGTGCCTGGAGCTTTGGGACGGAATACGAGCAGTACTTC
-	14	TRBV6-1	TRBJ2-7	-	CASRVDGGSYEQYF	TGTGCCAGCAGGGTGGACGGTGGCTCCTACGAGCAGTACTTC
-	14	TRBV28	TRBJ2-2	-	CASRLDRVTGELFF	TGTGCCAGCAGACTGGACAGAGTCACCGGGGAGCTGTTTTTT
-	14	TRBV5-1	TRBJ1-1	-	CASRSAGSNTEAFF	TGCGCCAGCAGATCCGCGGGGTCGAACACTGAAGCTTTCTTT
few	15	TRBV5-6	TRBJ2-2	-	CASTPRAKNTGELFF	TGTGCCAGCACCCCCAGGGCAAAGAACACCGGGGAGCTGTTTTTT
-	13	TRBV7-2	TRBJ2-5	-	CASSRELVETQYF	TGTGCCAGCAGCCGGGAGTTGGTAGAGACCCAGTACTTC
-	17	TRBV4-1	TRBJ1-3	-	CASSQEPQGGYGNTIYF	TGCGCCAGCAGCCAAGAACCCCAGGGAGGATACGGCAACACCATATATTTT
-	15	TRBV5-6	TRBJ2-5	TRBD1	CASSWGTGLQETQYF	TGTGCCAGCAGCTGGGGGACAGGACTCCAAGAGACCCAGTACTTC
-	11	TRBV28	TRBJ2-3	-	CASSLTDTQYF	TGTGCCAGCAGTTTGACAGATACGCAGTATTTT
-	13	TRBV7-9	TRBJ2-3	-	CASSFPQEDTQYF	TGTGCCAGCAGCTTCCCCCAGGAAGATACGCAGTATTTT
once	14	TRBV27	TRBJ1-2	-	CASSPDSAFYGYTF	TGTGCCAGCAGTCCCGACAGCGCTTTCTATGGCTACACCTTC